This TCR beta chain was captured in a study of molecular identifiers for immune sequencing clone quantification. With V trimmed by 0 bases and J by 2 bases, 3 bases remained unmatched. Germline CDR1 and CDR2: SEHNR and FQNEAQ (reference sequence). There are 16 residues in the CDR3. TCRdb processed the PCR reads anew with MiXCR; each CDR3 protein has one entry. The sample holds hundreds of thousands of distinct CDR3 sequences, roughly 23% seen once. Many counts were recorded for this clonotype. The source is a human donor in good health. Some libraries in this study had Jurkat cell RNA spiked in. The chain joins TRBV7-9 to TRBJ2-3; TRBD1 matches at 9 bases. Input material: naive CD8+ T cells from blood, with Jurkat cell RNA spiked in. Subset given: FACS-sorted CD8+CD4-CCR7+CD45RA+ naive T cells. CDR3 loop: CASSLAGTGITDTQYF. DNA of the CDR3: TGTGCCAGCAGCTTAGCGGGGACAGGGATCACAGATACGCAGTATTTT.